Listed below are T cell receptor beta chains from one sample, sequenced in a study of identifying expanded T cells in peripheral blood. TCRdb's table, derived via immunoSEQ multiplex PCR, lists solely in-frame clones and lacks some. Here the sample spans over 90,000 clones, approximately 88% being singletons. Input material: blood. These receptors were obtained from a person aged 18-70 years in good health. Each CDR3 is given with its conserved first and last residue. The D gene is left open where the match is weak. A row's size may be missing; if present it is once, few, many or a size class.

CDR3: CASSVTSGPLEQYF
DNA: TGCGCCAGCAGCGTGACTAGCGGGCCCCTCGAGCAGTACTTC
J: TRBJ2-7
size: NA
length: 14
D: TRBD2
V: TRBV5-1

CDR3: CASSNDKGRGYTF
DNA: TGTGCCAGCAGTAATGACAAGGGAAGGGGCTACACCTTC
J: TRBJ1-2
size: NA
length: 13
D: NA
V: TRBV7-8

CDR3: CASSEALREGSYF
DNA: TGTGCCAGCAGTGAAGCGCTTCGGGAGGGATCGTACTTC
J: TRBJ2-7
size: once
length: 13
D: TRBD2
V: TRBV6-1

CDR3: CASSWTSGRATETQYF
DNA: TGTGCCAGCAGCTGGACTAGCGGGAGGGCCACGGAGACCCAGTACTTC
J: TRBJ2-5
size: NA
length: 16
D: TRBD2
V: TRBV7-6

CDR3: CASRASGYNEQFF
DNA: TGTGCCAGCAGGGCTAGCGGGTACAATGAGCAGTTCTTC
J: TRBJ2-1
size: NA
length: 13
D: TRBD2
V: TRBV6-5

CDR3: CSARDPVEQYF
DNA: TGCAGTGCTAGAGATCCCGTCGAGCAGTACTTC
J: TRBJ2-7
size: NA
length: 11
D: NA
V: TRBV20-1

CDR3: CASSEASGDEQFF
DNA: TGTGCCAGCAGTGAAGCCTCGGGGGATGAGCAGTTCTTC
J: TRBJ2-1
size: NA
length: 13
D: NA
V: TRBV6-1

CDR3: CASSQGLAGPNEQFF
DNA: TGTGCCAGCTCACAAGGACTAGCGGGCCCCAATGAGCAGTTCTTC
J: TRBJ2-1
size: NA
length: 15
D: TRBD2
V: TRBV18

CDR3: CASSLGTAYNEQFF
DNA: TGCGCCAGCAGCTTGGGGACAGCCTACAATGAGCAGTTCTTC
J: TRBJ2-1
size: NA
length: 14
D: NA
V: TRBV5-1

CDR3: CATRDSSNYGYTF
DNA: TGTGCCACCCGGGACAGCTCTAACTATGGCTACACCTTC
J: TRBJ1-2
size: once
length: 13
D: TRBD1
V: TRBV10-3

CDR3: CASSVRTGGTDTQYF
DNA: TGTGCCAGCAGTGTAAGGACAGGGGGCACAGATACGCAGTATTTT
J: TRBJ2-3
size: NA
length: 15
D: TRBD1
V: TRBV2

CDR3: CASSEPGQAPYEQYF
DNA: TGTGCCAGCAGCGAACCGGGACAGGCACCCTACGAGCAGTACTTC
J: TRBJ2-7
size: NA
length: 15
D: TRBD1
V: TRBV6-1

CDR3: CASSLAGSRDEQYF
DNA: TGTGCCAGCAGCTTAGCGGGGAGTAGGGACGAGCAGTACTTC
J: TRBJ2-7
size: few
length: 14
D: NA
V: TRBV7-9

CDR3: CASSTGTGVGEQYF
DNA: TGTGCCAGCAGCACCGGGACAGGGGTGGGCGAGCAGTACTTC
J: TRBJ2-7
size: NA
length: 14
D: TRBD1
V: TRBV11-3

CDR3: CASSLAGQGVHTF
DNA: TGTGCCAGCAGCTTGGCCGGGCAGGGTGTCCACACCTTC
J: TRBJ1-2
size: NA
length: 13
D: NA
V: TRBV5-6

CDR3: CASGPGDPSNTEAFF
DNA: TGTGCTAGTGGTCCCGGGGACCCCTCGAACACTGAAGCTTTCTTT
J: TRBJ1-1
size: NA
length: 15
D: NA
V: TRBV12-5

CDR3: CASSSGGEAKNIQYF
DNA: TGTGCCAGCAGCTCGGGAGGGGAAGCCAAAAACATTCAGTACTTC
J: TRBJ2-4
size: few
length: 15
D: TRBD2
V: TRBV6-6

CDR3: CASSLMGYSNQPQHF
DNA: TGTGCCAGCAGCCTCATGGGATATAGCAATCAGCCCCAGCATTTT
J: TRBJ1-5
size: NA
length: 15
D: NA
V: TRBV7-8

CDR3: CASSLNVGQLNTQYF
DNA: TGTGCCAGCAGCTTGAACGTGGGACAGCTGAATACGCAGTATTTT
J: TRBJ2-3
size: NA
length: 15
D: TRBD1
V: TRBV5-4

CDR3: CASIEDGGYNEQYF
DNA: TGTGCCAGCATCGAAGATGGGGGCTACAACGAGCAGTACTTC
J: TRBJ2-7
size: NA
length: 14
D: NA
V: TRBV2

CDR3: CASSVGPGELFF
DNA: TGTGCCAGCAGCGTAGGTCCCGGGGAGCTGTTTTTT
J: TRBJ2-2
size: NA
length: 12
D: NA
V: TRBV9

CDR3: CAISEQGAGNTIYF
DNA: TGTGCCATCAGTGAACAGGGTGCTGGAAACACCATATATTTT
J: TRBJ1-3
size: NA
length: 14
D: NA
V: TRBV10-3

CDR3: CASSYSTGRPNNEQFF
DNA: TGTGCCAGCAGTTACTCGACGGGCAGACCCAACAATGAGCAGTTCTTC
J: TRBJ2-1
size: NA
length: 16
D: NA
V: TRBV6-5

CDR3: CAWRAGQGFYEQYF
DNA: TGTGCCTGGAGAGCGGGACAGGGGTTCTACGAGCAGTACTTC
J: TRBJ2-7
size: NA
length: 14
D: TRBD1
V: TRBV30

CDR3: CSVETEGQPQHF
DNA: TGCAGCGTTGAGACGGAGGGACAGCCCCAGCATTTT
J: TRBJ1-5
size: once
length: 12
D: NA
V: TRBV29-1

CDR3: CASSLLQSSGNTIYF
DNA: TGCGCCAGCAGCTTGCTGCAGAGCTCTGGAAACACCATATATTTT
J: TRBJ1-3
size: once
length: 15
D: NA
V: TRBV5-1

CDR3: CASSLEGTGGTEAFF
DNA: TGTGCCAGCAGCTTAGAGGGCACCGGGGGAACTGAAGCTTTCTTT
J: TRBJ1-1
size: NA
length: 15
D: NA
V: TRBV7-9

CDR3: CASSLVGNEKLFF
DNA: TGTGCCAGCAGCTTGGTGGGTAATGAAAAACTGTTTTTT
J: TRBJ1-4
size: NA
length: 13
D: NA
V: TRBV5-6